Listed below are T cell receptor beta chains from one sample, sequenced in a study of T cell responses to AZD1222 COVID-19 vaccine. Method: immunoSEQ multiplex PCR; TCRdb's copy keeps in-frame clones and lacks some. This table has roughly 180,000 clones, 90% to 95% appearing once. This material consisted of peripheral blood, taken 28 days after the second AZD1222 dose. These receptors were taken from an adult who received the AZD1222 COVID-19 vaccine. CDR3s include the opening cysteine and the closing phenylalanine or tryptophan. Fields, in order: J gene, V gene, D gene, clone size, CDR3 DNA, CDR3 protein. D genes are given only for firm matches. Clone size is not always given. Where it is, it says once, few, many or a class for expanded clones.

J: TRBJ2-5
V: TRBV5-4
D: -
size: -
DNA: TGTGCCAGCAGCTTGGAATACGGGGAAGAGACCCAGTACTTC
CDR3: CASSLEYGEETQYF

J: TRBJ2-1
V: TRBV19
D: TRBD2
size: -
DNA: TGTGCCAGTAGTACTAGCGGGAATGAGCAGTTCTTC
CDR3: CASSTSGNEQFF

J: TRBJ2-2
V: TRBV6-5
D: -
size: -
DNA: TGTGCCAGCAGTTACCGCGCACTCACGACCGGGGAGCTGTTTTTT
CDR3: CASSYRALTTGELFF

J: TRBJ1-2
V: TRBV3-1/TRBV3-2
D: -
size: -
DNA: TGTGCCAGCAGCCAAAACCCGGGGGGATATGGCTACACCTTC
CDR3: CASSQNPGGYGYTF

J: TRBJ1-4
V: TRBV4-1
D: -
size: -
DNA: TGCGCCAGCAGCCAGCCGTCGGAGGAAAAACTGTTTTTT
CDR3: CASSQPSEEKLFF

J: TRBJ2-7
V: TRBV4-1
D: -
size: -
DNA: TGCGCCAGCAGCCGGTCGCTAGTAACCTACGAGCAGTACTTC
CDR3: CASSRSLVTYEQYF

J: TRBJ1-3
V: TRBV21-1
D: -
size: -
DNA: TGTGCCAGCAGCAAAGACCGACAGGGGACAGGAAACACCATATATTTT
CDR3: CASSKDRQGTGNTIYF

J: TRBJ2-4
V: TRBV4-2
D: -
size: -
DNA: TGTGCCAGCAGAGGATCGGCATGGGGGCGGGTGAAAAACATTCAGTACTTC
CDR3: CASRGSAWGRVKNIQYF

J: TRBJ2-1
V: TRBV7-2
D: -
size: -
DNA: TGTGCCAGCAGCTTATTGCCTACAGATAGCAATGAGCAGTTCTTC
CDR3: CASSLLPTDSNEQFF

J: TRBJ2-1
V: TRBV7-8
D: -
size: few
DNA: TGTGCCAGCAGCCCGATCGCACGGCACAATGAGCAGTTCTTC
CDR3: CASSPIARHNEQFF

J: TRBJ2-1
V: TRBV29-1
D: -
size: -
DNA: TGCAGCTCCGCCCCAGGGACCCCGGGGCCCGATGAGCAGTTCTTC
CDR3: CSSAPGTPGPDEQFF

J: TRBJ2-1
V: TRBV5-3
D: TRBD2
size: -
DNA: TGTGCCAGAAGCTTGGTAGCGGGAGGGCCTGGGAATGAGCAGTTCTTC
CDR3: CARSLVAGGPGNEQFF

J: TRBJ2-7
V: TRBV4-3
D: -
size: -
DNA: TGCGCCAGCAGCCAAGAATATCAGGACTCAAGCTCCTACGAGCAGTACTTC
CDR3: CASSQEYQDSSSYEQYF

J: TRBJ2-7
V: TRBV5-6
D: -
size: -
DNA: TGTGCCAGCAGCTTGTCGGACGAGCAGTACTTC
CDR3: CASSLSDEQYF

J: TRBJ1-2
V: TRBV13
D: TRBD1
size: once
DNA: TGTGCCAGCAGCAAGAAAACAGGGGGATTCTCTGGAGGCTACACCTTC
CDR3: CASSKKTGGFSGGYTF

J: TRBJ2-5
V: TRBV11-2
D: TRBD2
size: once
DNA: TGTGCCAGCAGCTTAGATCTAACAGGAGCGGGGGGCTCGGAGACCCAGTACTTC
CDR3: CASSLDLTGAGGSETQYF

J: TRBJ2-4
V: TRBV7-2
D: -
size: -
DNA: TGTGCCAGCAGCCCAGAGGTGGCAGTCGGCCTAAACATTCAGTACTTC
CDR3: CASSPEVAVGLNIQYF

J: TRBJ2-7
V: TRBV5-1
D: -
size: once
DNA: TGCGCCAGCAGTCTAGGGGCGGTCGGTTTCTACGAGCAGTACTTC
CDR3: CASSLGAVGFYEQYF

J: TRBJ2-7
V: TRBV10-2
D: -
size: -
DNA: TGCGCCAGCAGTGAGTGGGGGTACGAGCAGTACTTC
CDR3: CASSEWGYEQYF

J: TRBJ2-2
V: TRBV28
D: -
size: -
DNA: TGTGCCAGTGAGGGGGGCTTTACCGGGGAGCTGTTTTTT
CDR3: CASEGGFTGELFF

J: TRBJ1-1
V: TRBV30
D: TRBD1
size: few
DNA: TGTGCCTCGCGAAGACAGGGATCGAACACTGAAGCTTTCTTT
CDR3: CASRRQGSNTEAFF

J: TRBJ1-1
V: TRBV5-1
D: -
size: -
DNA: TGCGCCAGCAGCCCGACGACCCGGGCGAACACTGAAGCTTTCTTT
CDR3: CASSPTTRANTEAFF

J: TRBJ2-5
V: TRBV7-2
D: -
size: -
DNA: TGTGCCAGCAGCAAAGGACAGCACCAAGAGACCCAGTACTTC
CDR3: CASSKGQHQETQYF

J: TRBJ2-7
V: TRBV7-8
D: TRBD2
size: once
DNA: TGTGCCAGCAGCCCCCAAGGGACTAGCGGGGGGGCCGCGTACGAGCAGTACTTC
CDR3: CASSPQGTSGGAAYEQYF

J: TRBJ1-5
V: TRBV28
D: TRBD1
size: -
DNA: TGTGCCAGCAGTTTACTCCCCCCGAACAGGGGGTTGGCTCAGCCCCAGCATTTT
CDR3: CASSLLPPNRGLAQPQHF

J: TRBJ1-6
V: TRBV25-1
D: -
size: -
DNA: TGTGCCAGCACCTCTAGGACACCATATAATTCACCCCTCCACTTT
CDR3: CASTSRTPYNSPLHF

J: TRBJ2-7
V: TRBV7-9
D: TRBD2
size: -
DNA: TGTGCCAGCAGCCCGGGACTAGCCCCGTACGAGCAGTACTTC
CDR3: CASSPGLAPYEQYF

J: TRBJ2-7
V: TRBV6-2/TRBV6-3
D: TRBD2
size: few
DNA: TGTGCCAGCAGTTACCCGTCTTGGACTAGCGGGGGAGGGTCCTACGAGCAGTACTTC
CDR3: CASSYPSWTSGGGSYEQYF

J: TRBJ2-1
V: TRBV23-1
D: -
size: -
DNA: TGCGCCAGCAGTCTACCGGGCCGGTACAATGAGCAGTTCTTC
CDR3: CASSLPGRYNEQFF

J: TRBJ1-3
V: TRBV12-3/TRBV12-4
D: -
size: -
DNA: TGTGCCAGCAGTTTGTTCGCTGGAAACACCATATATTTT
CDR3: CASSLFAGNTIYF